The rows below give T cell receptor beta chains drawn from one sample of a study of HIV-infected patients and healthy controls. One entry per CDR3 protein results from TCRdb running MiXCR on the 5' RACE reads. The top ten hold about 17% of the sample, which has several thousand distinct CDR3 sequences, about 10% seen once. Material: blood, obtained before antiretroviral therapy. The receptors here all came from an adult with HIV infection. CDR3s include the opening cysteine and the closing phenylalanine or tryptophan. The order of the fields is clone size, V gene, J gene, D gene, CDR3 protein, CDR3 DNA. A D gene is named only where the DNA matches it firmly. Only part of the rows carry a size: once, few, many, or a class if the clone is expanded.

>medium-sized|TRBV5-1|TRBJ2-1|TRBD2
CASSTRTSGRYYNEQFF
TGCGCCAGCAGCACCCGGACTAGCGGGAGGTACTACAATGAGCAGTTCTTC
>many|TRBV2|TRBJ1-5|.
CASTRGEGNQPQHF
TGTGCCAGCACCAGGGGTGAGGGCAATCAGCCCCAGCATTTT
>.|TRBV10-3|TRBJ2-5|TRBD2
CAISESTPSGGFQETQYF
TGTGCCATCAGTGAGTCGACTCCGAGCGGGGGGTTCCAAGAGACCCAGTACTTC
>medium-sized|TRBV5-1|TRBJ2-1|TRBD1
CASSPGTGAYNEQFF
TGCGCCAGCAGCCCGGGGACAGGGGCATACAATGAGCAGTTCTTC
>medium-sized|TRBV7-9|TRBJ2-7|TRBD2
CASSLGQRERYEQYF
TGTGCCAGCAGCTTAGGGCAGCGGGAGAGGTACGAGCAGTACTTC
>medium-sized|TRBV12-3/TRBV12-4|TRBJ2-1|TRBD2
CASSLARLAEQFF
TGTGCCAGCAGTTTGGCCCGACTAGCGGAGCAGTTCTTC
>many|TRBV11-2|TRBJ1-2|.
CASSLGGIYGYTF
TGTGCCAGCAGCTTAGGGGGGATCTATGGCTACACCTTC
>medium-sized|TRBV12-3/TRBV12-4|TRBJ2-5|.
CASSPRGQRETQYF
TGTGCCAGCAGTCCCCGGGGGCAGAGGGAGACCCAGTACTTC
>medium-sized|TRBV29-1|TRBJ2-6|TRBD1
CSVAGTESSGANVLTF
TGCAGCGTAGCCGGGACAGAAAGCTCTGGGGCCAACGTCCTGACTTTC
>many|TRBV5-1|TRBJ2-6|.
CASSLWGARGANVLTF
TGCGCCAGCAGCTTGTGGGGGGCAAGAGGGGCCAACGTCCTGACTTTC
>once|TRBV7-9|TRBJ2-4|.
CASSLGQTAKNIQYF
TGTGCCAGCAGCTTAGGACAAACAGCCAAAAACATTCAGTACTTC
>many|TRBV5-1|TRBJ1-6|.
CASSLGALNSPLHF
TGCGCCAGCAGCTTAGGGGCTTTAAATTCACCCCTCCACTTT
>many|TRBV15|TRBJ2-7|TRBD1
CATSRTGGTYEQYF
TGTGCCACCAGCAGGACAGGGGGGACCTACGAGCAGTACTTC
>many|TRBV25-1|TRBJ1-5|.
CASSESGDGGPQHF
TGTGCCAGCAGTGAATCAGGGGATGGTGGGCCCCAGCATTTT
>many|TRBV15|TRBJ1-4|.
CATSRDLVTVATNEKLFF
TGTGCCACCAGCAGAGATCTAGTAACAGTAGCAACTAATGAAAAACTGTTTTTT
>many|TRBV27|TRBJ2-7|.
CASMSGQTIPYEQHF
TGTGCCAGCATGTCGGGACAAACAATTCCCTACGAGCAGCACTTC
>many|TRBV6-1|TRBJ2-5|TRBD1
CASSEARGRETQYF
TGTGCCAGCAGTGAAGCGAGGGGGCGAGAGACCCAGTACTTC
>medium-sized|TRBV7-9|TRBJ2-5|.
CASSLQQETQYF
TGTGCCAGCAGCCTACAGCAAGAGACCCAGTACTTC
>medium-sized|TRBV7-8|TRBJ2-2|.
CASSLLGPGGELFF
TGTGCCAGCAGCTTACTAGGGCCCGGCGGGGAGCTGTTTTTT
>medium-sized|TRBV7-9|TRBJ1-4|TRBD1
CASSYGNMGQYNEKLFF
TGTGCCAGCAGCTATGGGAACATGGGACAGTATAATGAAAAACTGTTTTTT
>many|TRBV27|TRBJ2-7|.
CASGLTGYEQYF
TGTGCCAGCGGCCTCACAGGGTACGAGCAGTACTTC
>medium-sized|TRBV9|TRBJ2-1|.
CASSVDKVSYNEQFF
TGTGCCAGCAGCGTAGACAAGGTCTCCTACAATGAGCAGTTCTTC
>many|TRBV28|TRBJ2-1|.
CASSLARYNEQFF
TGTGCCAGCAGTTTAGCCAGATACAATGAGCAGTTCTTC
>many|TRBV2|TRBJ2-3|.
CASSGKLGETDTQYF
TGTGCCAGCAGCGGGAAGTTGGGGGAGACAGATACGCAGTATTTT
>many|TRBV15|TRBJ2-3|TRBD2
CATSEEAGGPMHTQYF
TGTGCCACTTCGGAAGAAGCGGGGGGGCCAATGCATACGCAGTATTTT
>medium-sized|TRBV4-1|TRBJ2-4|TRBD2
CASSQAGTSVGLNIQYF
TGCGCCAGCAGCCAAGCCGGGACTAGCGTAGGCCTGAACATTCAGTACTTC
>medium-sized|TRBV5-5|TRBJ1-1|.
CASSLAKRPEAFF
TGTGCCAGCAGCTTGGCCAAGCGACCTGAAGCTTTCTTT
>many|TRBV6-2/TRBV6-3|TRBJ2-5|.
CASKPNQETQYF
TGTGCCAGCAAACCGAACCAAGAGACCCAGTACTTC
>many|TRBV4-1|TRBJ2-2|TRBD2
CASSHQTSDTGELFF
TGCGCCAGCAGCCACCAGACTAGCGACACCGGGGAGCTGTTTTTT
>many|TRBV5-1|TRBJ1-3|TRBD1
CASSLWGQSGNTIYF
TGCGCCAGCAGCTTGTGGGGACAGTCTGGAAACACCATATATTTT
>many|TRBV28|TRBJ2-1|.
CASSPRGVSSYNEQFF
TGTGCCAGCAGTCCGAGGGGGGTGAGCTCCTACAATGAGCAGTTCTTC
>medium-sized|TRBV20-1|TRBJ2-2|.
CSASPYTTGELFF
TGCAGTGCTAGTCCATACACCACCGGGGAGCTGTTTTTT
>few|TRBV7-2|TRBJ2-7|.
CASSLGVGEQYF
TGTGCCAGCAGCTTAGGAGTGGGCGAGCAGTACTTC
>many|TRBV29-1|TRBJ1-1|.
CSVDIHSEAFF
TGCAGCGTTGATATCCATTCTGAAGCTTTCTTT
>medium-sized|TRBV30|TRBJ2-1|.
CAWSGQYQQFF
TGTGCCTGGAGCGGACAGTACCAGCAGTTCTTC
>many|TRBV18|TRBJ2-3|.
CASSPIDTQYF
TGTGCCAGCTCTCCCATCGATACGCAGTATTTT
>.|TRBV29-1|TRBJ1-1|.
CSVWEAPEAFF
TGCAGCGTTTGGGAGGCTCCTGAAGCTTTCTTT
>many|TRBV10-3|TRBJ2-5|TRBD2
CAISEFKAGGQETQYF
TGTGCCATCAGTGAATTTAAGGCGGGGGGCCAAGAGACCCAGTACTTC
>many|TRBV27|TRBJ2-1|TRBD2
CASSWTSGLLNEQFF
TGTGCCAGCAGTTGGACTAGCGGACTACTAAATGAGCAGTTCTTC
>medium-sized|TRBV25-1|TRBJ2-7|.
CASSRDPPYEQYF
TGTGCCAGCAGTAGGGACCCTCCCTACGAGCAGTACTTC
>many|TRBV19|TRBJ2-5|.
CASSMDQETQYF
TGTGCCAGTAGTATGGACCAAGAGACCCAGTACTTC
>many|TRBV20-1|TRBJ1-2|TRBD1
CSADRANYGYTF
TGCAGTGCTGACAGGGCGAACTATGGCTACACCTTC
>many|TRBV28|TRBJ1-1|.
CASSFPWRNTEAFF
TGTGCCAGCAGTTTCCCGTGGCGGAACACTGAAGCTTTCTTT
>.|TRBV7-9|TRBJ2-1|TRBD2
CASSYGLAGGGEQFF
TGTGCCAGCAGCTACGGACTAGCGGGAGGGGGTGAGCAGTTCTTC
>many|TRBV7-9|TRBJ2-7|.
CASTRDTTVYEQYF
TGTGCCAGCACCCGAGACACGACGGTCTACGAGCAGTACTTC
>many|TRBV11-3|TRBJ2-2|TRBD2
CASSLPGGTGELFF
TGTGCCAGCAGCTTACCGGGAGGGACCGGGGAGCTGTTTTTT
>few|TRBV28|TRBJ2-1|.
CASSLGWRNNEQFF
TGTGCCAGCAGTTTAGGGTGGCGGAACAATGAGCAGTTCTTC
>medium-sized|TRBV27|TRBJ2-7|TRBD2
CASSLLTSRFYEQYF
TGTGCCAGCAGCCTCCTGACTAGCCGTTTTTACGAGCAGTACTTC
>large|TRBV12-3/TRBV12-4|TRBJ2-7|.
CASTQLLQEQYF
TGTGCCAGCACCCAGTTATTGCAAGAGCAGTACTTC
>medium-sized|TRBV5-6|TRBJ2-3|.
CASSLPGASTDTQYF
TGTGCCAGCAGCTTACCCGGGGCTAGCACAGATACGCAGTATTTT
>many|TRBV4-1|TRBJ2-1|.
CASSLAPDGIYEQFF
TGCGCCAGCAGCCTAGCTCCCGACGGCATCTATGAGCAGTTCTTC
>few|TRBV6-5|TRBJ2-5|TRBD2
CASRAGLGRETQYF
TGTGCCAGCAGGGCGGGACTAGGGAGAGAGACCCAGTACTTC
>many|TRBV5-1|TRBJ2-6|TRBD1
CASSTGAGANVLTF
TGCGCCAGCAGTACAGGGGCTGGGGCCAACGTCCTGACTTTC
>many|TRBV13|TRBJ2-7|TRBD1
CASSFLFGTGAYEQYF
TGTGCCAGCAGCTTTTTGTTCGGGACAGGGGCCTACGAGCAGTACTTC
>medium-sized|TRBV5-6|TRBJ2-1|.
CASSLAANEQFF
TGTGCCAGCAGCTTGGCTGCCAATGAGCAGTTCTTC
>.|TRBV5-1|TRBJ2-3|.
CASSLGGSQGGTDTQYF
TGCGCCAGCAGCTTGGGGGGCAGCCAAGGAGGCACAGATACGCAGTATTTT